These 19 T cell receptor beta chains were all obtained from the same sample, sequenced in a study of Graves' ophthalmopathy and Graves' hyperthyroidism. RNA transcripts served as template for amplifying TCR beta CDR3 sequences. HTBI-primed first-round RT-PCR preceded second-round multiplex PCR. TCRdb analysed the multiplex PCR reads with MiXCR anew, one entry per CDR3 protein. The sample yields 650,000 to 800,000 distinct CDR3 sequences, just over 40% seen once. The sample consisted of peripheral blood. These receptor sequences come from an adult man with Graves' ophthalmopathy.

This clonotype was counted many times. The genes are TRBV7-9 and TRBJ1-1, with 9 nucleotides matching TRBD1. The germline V gene encodes CDR1 SEHNR and CDR2 FQNEAQ (reference sequence). V lost 5 bases, J lost 4 bases, and 2 bases stayed unmatched. This CDR3 is 13 amino acids long. The CDR3 loop reads CASSKTGGTEAFF. CDR3 in DNA: TGTGCCAGCAGCAAGACAGGGGGCACTGAAGCTTTCTTT.

The chain uses TRBV20-1 and TRBJ1-1; D is undetermined. The V gene lost 0 bases and the J gene lost 5 bases, with 19 bases spanning the gap. The CDR3 loop spans 16 amino acids. Germline CDR1 is DFQATT and CDR2 is SNEGSKA (reference sequence). The CDR3 DNA is TGCAGTGCTAGAGATCGGTTCCGAGGGCGGGGAACTGAAGCTTTCTTT. It is translated as CSARDRFRGRGTEAFF.

Turning to this clonotype: Germline and junction disagree at one end, which may indicate a read error. The CDR3, as DNA: TGCGCCAGCAGCTCCTACGGGACAGCCTACGAGCAGTACTTC. Encoded protein: CASSSYGTAYEQYF. The chain combines TRBV7-2 with TRBJ2-7; 7 bases agree with TRBD1. Germline V CDR1 and CDR2: SGHTA, FQGNSA. This CDR3 is built from 14 residues.

This rearrangement joins TRBV2 to TRBJ2-2, with 7 bases lining up with TRBD1. With 11 bases clipped from V and 7 bases from J, the junction kept 4 bases outside the gene matches. This CDR3 region has 11 residues. Germline-derived CDR1 and CDR2 are SNHLY and FYNNEI. Here the CDR3 reads CARQGDGELFF. In nucleotides, the CDR3 is TGTGCCCGACAGGGTGACGGGGAGCTGTTTTTT. Using reference TRBV2 and TRBJ2-2 for the parts outside the CDR3, the full variable domain is EPEVTQTPSHQVTQMGQEVILRCVPISNHLYFYWYRQILGQKVEFLVSFYNNEISEKSEIFDDQFSVERPDGSNFTLKIRSTKLEDSAMYFCARQGDGELFFGEGSRLTVL.

In this sample, this clonotype turned up many times. The V gene is TRBV29-1, the J gene TRBJ1-5, with D hard to call. This CDR3 has 12 residues. Germline CDR1 reads SQVTM; CDR2 reads ANQGSEA. The V end lost 6 bases, the J end lost 4 bases, and 10 bases lay between the germline ends. This CDR3 reads CSVIQENQPQHF. The DNA for the CDR3 is TGCAGCGTCATTCAGGAGAATCAGCCCCAGCATTTT.

V is TRBV12-3 or TRBV12-4 and J is TRBJ2-7, with D perhaps TRBD1 or TRBD2 (5 bases each). The CDR3 covers 14 residues. V lost 3 bases and J lost 5, with 14 bases in between. DNA for the CDR3: TGTGCCAGCAGTTTCCAGGGCATGGGGGACGAGCAGTACTTC. Translating gives CASSFQGMGDEQYF.

The rearrangement links TRBV7-2 to TRBJ2-3; 8 positions agree with TRBD2. J was trimmed by 3 bases and V by 1 base; bases with no gene match: 9. Looked up from germline, CDR1 is SGHTA and CDR2 is FQGNSA. The CDR3 runs to 17 residues. CDR3 nucleotides: TGTGCCAGCAGCTTAGAGGGACTAGTCGATCAAACAGATACGCAGTATTTT. Amino acid sequence: CASSLEGLVDQTDTQYF.

This sequence joins TRBV2 and TRBJ1-2, with 9 bases matching TRBD1. The CDR3 totals 13 residues. Germline CDR1 SNHLY, CDR2 FYNNEI. Trimming at V came to 5 bases and at J to 6 bases, leaving 4 bases not matched to a gene. Here the CDR3 DNA reads TGTGCCAGCAGTCGGGACAGGGATCATGGCTACACCTTC. Its protein is CASSRDRDHGYTF.

This clonotype was seen repeatedly, ten times or more. An end of the junction differs from the germline gene, which may be a read error. DNA of the CDR3: TGTGCCAGCAGGTTAGGCGTGGCTGGGGCCAACGTCCTGACTTTC. It yields the protein CASRLGVAGANVLTF. The rearrangement uses TRBV7-6 and TRBJ2-6; no reliable D call. The CDR3 extends over 15 amino acids. Germline loops: CDR1 SGHVS, CDR2 FNYEAQ.

The V and J genes are TRBV7-2 and TRBJ2-5; possibly TRBD1 or TRBD2 for D (5 bases each). CDR3 length equals 15 residues. Trimming shortened V by 5 bases and J by 5 bases, and 18 bases separated the two germline ends. CDR1 is SGHTA, CDR2 FQGNSA, per germline. The CDR3 DNA is TGTGCCAGCAGCCCCTTCTGGGGGTCGGGGGAGACCCAGTACTTC. Encoded protein: CASSPFWGSGETQYF.

The V call is TRBV2, the J call TRBJ2-7, with 9 nucleotides matching TRBD1. From germline, CDR1 is SNHLY and CDR2 FYNNEI. J lost 3 bases, V lost 8 bases, and 5 bases had no gene match. This CDR3 spans 13 amino acids. The chain's CDR3 is CASCLGQGYEQYF. CDR3 sequence (DNA): TGTGCCAGCTGCCTGGGACAGGGCTACGAGCAGTACTTC.

The rearrangement joins TRBV4-3 to TRBJ2-2, with a possible D match to TRBD1 (6 bases). The germline V gene encodes CDR1 LGHNA and CDR2 YSLEER. The CDR3 is 14 amino acids. The V end lost 4 bases, the J end lost 4 bases, and 10 bases lay between the germline ends. The CDR3 here is CASSRDRSTGELFF. The CDR3 nucleotides are TGCGCCAGCAGCCGAGACAGGTCCACCGGGGAGCTGTTTTTT.

This clonotype occurred many times. V usage is TRBV7-3 and J usage is TRBJ2-6; D perhaps matches TRBD1 (5 bases). CDR3 size: 16 residues. Germline lookup yields CDR1 SGHTA and CDR2 FQGTGA. Between the trimmed V and J ends, which lost 1 base and 2 bases, there was a span of 9 bases. CDR3: CASSLNPGTGANVLTF. The CDR3 DNA is TGTGCCAGCAGCTTAAATCCAGGGACTGGGGCCAACGTCCTGACTTTC. Based on the CDR3 plus reference TRBV7-3 and TRBJ2-6, the full variable domain is GAGVSQTPSNKVTEKGKYVELRCDPISGHTALYWYRQSLGQGPEFLIYFQGTGAADDSGLPNDRFFAVRPEGSVSTLKIQRTERGDSAVYLCASSLNPGTGANVLTFGAGSRLTVL.

The gene calls are TRBV29-1 and TRBJ2-5; D possibly matches TRBD1 or TRBD2 (6 bases each). The V end lost 4 bases, the J end lost 9 bases, and 18 bases lay between the germline ends. Germline assignment: CDR1 SQVTM and CDR2 ANQGSEA. This CDR3 has 13 amino acids. This CDR3 reads CSVVQGSAGPQYF. CDR3 bases: TGCAGCGTTGTTCAGGGGTCGGCGGGGCCCCAGTACTTC. Full variable domain (rest looked up from reference TRBV29-1 and TRBJ2-5): SAVISQKPSRDICQRGTSLTIQCQVDSQVTMMFWYRQQPGQSLTLIATANQGSEATYESGFVIDKFPISRPNLTFSTLTVSNMSPEDSSIYLCSVVQGSAGPQYFGPGTRLLVL.

As for this clonotype: A single base separates this from a much larger clone, so it may be a read error. The J gene is TRBJ1-1, the V gene TRBV20-1, with D unclear. The CDR3 runs 14 residues. V lost 0 bases and J 4 bases, leaving 12 bases between the germline ends. Germline CDR1 is DFQATT and CDR2 is SNEGSKA (reference sequence). CDR3 sequence (DNA): TGCAGTGCTAGAGATTTGGGCGAGAGCACTGAAGCTTTCTTT. Its protein product is CSARDLGESTEAFF.

The rearrangement joins TRBV29-1 to TRBJ1-2; D call uncertain. CDR1 and CDR2 from the germline V gene are SQVTM and ANQGSEA. The CDR3 contains 11 residues. The CDR3, as DNA: TGCAGGCCTACAGATAACTATGGCTACACCTTC. Its translation is CRPTDNYGYTF. The full variable domain, in which reference TRBV29-1 and TRBJ1-2 provide the parts outside the CDR3, is SAVISQKPSRDICQRGTSLTIQCQVDSQVTMMFWYRQQPGQSLTLIATANQGSEATYESGFVIDKFPISRPNLTFSTLTVSNMSPEDSSIYLCRPTDNYGYTFGSGTRLTVV.

CDR3 sequence reads: CASSLAETSYFDYEQYF. CDR3 nucleotide sequence: TGCGCCAGCAGCTTGGCCGAGACTAGCTATTTCGACTACGAGCAGTACTTC. The chain couples TRBV5-1 to TRBJ2-7, with TRBD2 matching 7 bases. The CDR3 totals 17 residues. With V trimmed by 0 bases and J by 3 bases, 12 bases remained unmatched. The germline V gene has CDR1 SGHRS and CDR2 YFSETQ.

Comments on this clonotype: This may be a read error: a much more frequent sequence differs by one nucleotide. The conserved closing phenylalanine or tryptophan is absent in this CDR3, likely reflecting a read error. The chain employs TRBV11-2 and TRBJ1-1; 7 positions agree with TRBD1. This CDR3 has 14 amino acids. Trimming removed 5 bases from V and 0 bases from J; junction bases left unmatched: 3. The V gene's germline CDR1 is SGHAT and CDR2 FQNNGV. The CDR3 region has the DNA TGTGCCAGCAGCCGACAGGGTTTGAACACTGAAGCTTTCTCT. Amino acid sequence: CASSRQGLNTEAFS.

This clonotype was counted many times. The chain couples TRBV20-1 to TRBJ1-1; D gene uncertain. This CDR3 region has 13 residues. CDR1 and CDR2 (germline): DFQATT, SNEGSKA (reference sequence). V lost 4 bases to trimming and J lost 5 bases, with 14 bases between them. CDR3 sequence (DNA): TGCAGTGCTATCGACACGGGAGAGACTGAAGCTTTCTTT. Protein: CSAIDTGETEAFF.